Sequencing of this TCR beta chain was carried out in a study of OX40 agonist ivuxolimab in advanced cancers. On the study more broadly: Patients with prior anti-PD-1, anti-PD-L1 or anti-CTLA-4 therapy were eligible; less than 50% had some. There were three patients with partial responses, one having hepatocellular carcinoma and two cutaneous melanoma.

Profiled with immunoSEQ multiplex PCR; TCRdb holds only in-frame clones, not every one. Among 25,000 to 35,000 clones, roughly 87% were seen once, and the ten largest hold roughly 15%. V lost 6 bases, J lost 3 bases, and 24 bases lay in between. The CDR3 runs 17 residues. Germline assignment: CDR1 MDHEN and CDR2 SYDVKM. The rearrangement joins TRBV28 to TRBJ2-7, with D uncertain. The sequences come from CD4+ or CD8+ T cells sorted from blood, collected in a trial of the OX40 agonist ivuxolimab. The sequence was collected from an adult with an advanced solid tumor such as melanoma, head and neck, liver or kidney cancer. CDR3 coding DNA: TGTGCCAGCAGAACCACCGAACCCCCCGGGCCCTTCTACGAGCAGTACTTC. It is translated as CASRTTEPPGPFYEQYF.